These 20 T cell receptor beta chains originate from one sample sequenced in a study of T cells in women clearing cervical HPV infection. Using immunoSEQ multiplex PCR, the repertoire was profiled, and TCRdb retains in-frame clones only, with some absent. In all, the sample yields 25,000 to 35,000 clones. The sequencing input was blood buffy coat. These TCRs come from a woman aged 18-70 years with a cervical HPV16 infection that either progressed to CIN3+ or cleared (not recorded which).

As regards this clone: The read ends 3 residues before the CDR3 terminus; that terminus is restored from the germline J gene. V is TRBV19 and J is TRBJ1-2, with 7 bases fitting TRBD1. The junction had 10 bases not matched to a gene; V was cut back by 2 bases and J by 4 bases. Germline CDR1 and CDR2: LNHDA and SQIVND (reference sequence). The CDR3 has 16 residues. CDR3 residues: CASSIRVTGSRYGYTF. The sequenced CDR3 bases are TGTGCCAGTAGTATAAGAGTGACAGGGAGCCGCTATGGC.

As concerns this clone: The read finishes 3 residues shy of the CDR3 end, and the germline J gene is used to complete it. The chain is built from TRBV5-1 and TRBJ2-5, with 8 nucleotides matching TRBD2. Germline-derived CDR1 and CDR2 are SGHRS and YFSETQ. This CDR3 has 16 residues. The V and J ends lost 0 bases and 2 bases, in that order; junction bases with no gene match: 6. The CDR3 bases that were read are TGCGCCAGCAGCTTGGTAGAACTAGCGGAACAAGAGACC. This gives the protein CASSLVELAEQET. The CDR3, in full, reads CASSLVELAEQETQYF.

In regard to this clone: Coverage ceases 3 residues before the CDR3 finishes, and the germline J gene fills in the end. This chain joins TRBV30 and TRBJ1-4, with a weak D call TRBD1 (5 bases). Trimming took 0 bases from V and 8 from J, leaving 10 bases between them. This CDR3 is built from 13 residues. CDR1 and CDR2 from the germline V gene are GTSNPN and SVGIG (reference sequence). The CDR3 DNA, read in part, is TGTGCCTGGAGTGTAAAAGGGGAGGAAAAA. Translation: CAWSVKGEEK. The full CDR3 is CAWSVKGEEKLFF.

Partial CDR3 DNA: TGTGCCTGGACAAACAGGGTTGACTCACCC. Its translation: CAWTNRVDSP. The whole CDR3 is CAWTNRVDSPLHF. V is TRBV30 and J is TRBJ1-6; possibly TRBD1 for D (6 bases). The read ends 3 residues early relative to the CDR3; the germline J gene fills the gap. The V and J ends lost 4 bases and 10 bases respectively, with 14 bases between them. CDR1 GTSNPN and CDR2 SVGIG come from the germline V gene (reference sequence). The CDR3 covers 13 residues.

This clone counts as medium-sized by frequency. The DNA ends 3 residues before the CDR3 does, and the rest of the CDR3 is filled in from the germline J gene. V is TRBV7-3 and J is TRBJ2-6, with D possibly matching TRBD2 (6 bases). Germline assignment: CDR1 SGHTA and CDR2 FQGTGA. The CDR3 runs 17 residues. V was clipped by 2 bases and J by 0 bases, with 11 bases between them. The covered CDR3 bases are TGTGCCAGCAGCTTAGGGGGGTTCTACTCTGGGGCCAACGTC. This encodes CASSLGGFYSGANV. The full CDR3 protein reads CASSLGGFYSGANVLTF.

With respect to this clone: Read sequence stops 3 residues before the CDR3 end, and the germline J gene provides the missing end. The chain couples TRBV6-1 to TRBJ1-3; 7 positions agree with TRBD1. V lost 0 bases to trimming and J lost 3 bases; unmatched junction nucleotides: 5. The CDR3 spans 16 residues. Germline V gives CDR1 MNHNS, CDR2 SASEGT. Partial CDR3 DNA: TGTGCCAGCAGTGAAGCGACAGGGAGTTTTGGAAACACC. It yields the protein CASSEATGSFGNT. The complete CDR3 protein is CASSEATGSFGNTIYF.

Comment on this clone: Sequencing ends 3 residues short of the CDR3 end; the germline J gene provides the rest. The chain uses TRBV19 and TRBJ2-3, with D tentatively TRBD2 (5 bases). Germline loops: CDR1 LNHDA, CDR2 SQIVND (reference sequence). The CDR3 extends over 14 amino acids. The CDR3: CASSPRGQHRPQYF. The CDR3 bases that were read are TGTGCCAGTAGTCCCCGAGGGCAGCACCGCCCG.

As to this clone: Coverage ceases 3 residues before the CDR3 finishes, and the germline J gene fills in the end. The rearrangement joins TRBV2 to TRBJ2-2, with a weak D call TRBD1 (5 bases). Trimming pared 8 bases from V and 3 bases from J, leaving 13 bases between. The CDR3 spans 14 residues. The germline CDR1 and CDR2 sequences are SNHLY and FYNNEI. The CDR3 region is CASLHDSYTGELFF. The part of the CDR3 DNA that was read is TGTGCCAGCTTACACGACAGTTACACCGGGGAG.

Comment on this clone: The read ends 3 residues before the CDR3 terminus; that terminus is restored from the germline J gene. The V call is TRBV7-9, the J call TRBJ1-3, with TRBD1 matching 8 bases. The CDR3 has 15 amino acids. Germline V gene data show CDR1 as SEHNR and CDR2 as FQNEAQ (reference sequence). V shed 5 bases and J 1 base; nucleotides not matched to a gene: 4. CDR3 sequence: CASSHHRGSGNTIYF. The DNA read from the CDR3 is TGTGCCAGCAGCCATCACAGGGGGTCTGGAAACACC.

In the case of this clone: The read comes to an end 3 residues before the CDR3 does, leaving the germline J gene to fill in the end. The chain is built from TRBV7-6 and TRBJ1-2; D may be TRBD1 (5 bases). Trimming shortened V by 2 bases and J by 3 bases, and 10 bases separated the two germline ends. CDR1 is SGHVS and CDR2 is FNYEAQ in the germline V gene. The CDR3 consists of 14 residues. CDR3 bases read: TGTGCCAGCAGCTTAAACGGGGGTTACTATGGC. Residues: CASSLNGGYYG. The entire CDR3 protein is CASSLNGGYYGYTF.

Note on this clone: The read ends 3 residues early relative to the CDR3; the germline J gene fills the gap. The chain is built from TRBV5-1 and TRBJ2-3; either TRBD1 or TRBD2 may supply D (7 bases each). Germline values: CDR1 SGHRS, CDR2 YFSETQ. The germline V and J ends were trimmed by 1 base and 8 bases, with 14 bases remaining between them. This CDR3 is 14 amino acids long. Incomplete CDR3 DNA: TGCGCCAGCAGCTTGCAGGGGGGAGGGCCTACG. The encoded protein is CASSLQGGGPT. The entire CDR3 is CASSLQGGGPTQYF.

Worth noting for this clone: Read coverage stops 3 residues before the CDR3 terminus; the germline J gene supplies the remainder. The chain combines TRBV18 with TRBJ1-1, with TRBD1 identical over 9 bases. V lost 4 bases, J lost 5 bases, and 5 bases stayed unmatched. The CDR3 covers 14 residues. Germline lookup yields CDR1 KGHSH and CDR2 LQKENI. This CDR3 reads CASSQGTGRTEAFF. The sequenced part of the CDR3 DNA is TGTGCCAGCTCACAAGGGACAGGGAGGACTGAA.

In regard to this clone: The read finishes 3 residues shy of the CDR3 end, and the germline J gene is used to complete it. This chain connects TRBV30 to TRBJ1-6; TRBD1 is a possible D gene (6 bases). The V gene lost 2 bases and the J gene lost 12 bases, with 11 bases spanning the gap. Per germline, CDR1 GTSNPN and CDR2 SVGIG (reference sequence). The CDR3 consists of 12 residues. The DNA read from the CDR3 is TGTGCCTGGAGTACAGGGTTGGAACCC. It specifies CAWSTGLEP. The full CDR3 reads CAWSTGLEPLHF.

About this clone: The DNA ends 3 residues before the CDR3 does, and the rest of the CDR3 is filled in from the germline J gene. The chain uses TRBV20-1 and TRBJ2-1, with TRBD2 identical over 8 bases. Germline-derived CDR1 and CDR2 are DFQATT and SNEGSKA (reference sequence). The CDR3 length is 13 residues. The ends lost 5 bases at V and 5 bases at J; junction bases unmatched: 5. The sequenced part of the CDR3 DNA is TGCAGTGCTCTAGCGGGCCTCAACAATGAG. Translated: CSALAGLNNE. The complete CDR3 sequence is CSALAGLNNEQFF.

A remark on this clone: The read stops 3 residues short of the end of the CDR3; the missing end is completed from the germline J gene. This rearrangement joins TRBV2 to TRBJ1-6; the D gene is possibly TRBD1 (6 bases). Per germline, CDR1 SNHLY and CDR2 FYNNEI. V dropped 3 bases and J dropped 9 bases, with 12 bases sitting between them. The CDR3 has 14 residues. The covered CDR3 bases are TGTGCCAGCAGTGAGGGACACGGTGGTTCACCC. Amino acid sequence: CASSEGHGGSP. In full, the CDR3 is CASSEGHGGSPLHF. Full variable domain (rest looked up from reference TRBV2 and TRBJ1-6): EPEVTQTPSHQVTQMGQEVILRCVPISNHLYFYWYRQILGQKVEFLVSFYNNEISEKSEIFDDQFSVERPDGSNFTLKIRSTKLEDSAMYFCASSEGHGGSPLHFGNGTRLTVT.

As concerns this clone: The read ends 3 residues early relative to the CDR3; the germline J gene fills the gap. The chain is built from TRBV6-8 and TRBJ2-7; the match to TRBD2 covers 7 bases. The CDR3 spans 17 residues. CDR1 MNHGY and CDR2 SAAAGT come from the germline V gene. V was pared by 6 bases and J by 2 bases, with 16 bases of the junction left unmatched. Incomplete CDR3 DNA: TGTGCCAGCAGCTCATGCCCCGGACTAGTAATTACCTACGAG. It codes for CASSSCPGLVITYE. The complete CDR3 sequence is CASSSCPGLVITYEQYF.

On this clone: The read ends 3 residues shy of where the CDR3 ends; the end is completed using the germline J gene. This sequence joins TRBV7-2 and TRBJ1-1; D is ambiguous. The CDR3 is 15 residues long. With 5 bases removed from V and 0 bases from J, the gap between germline ends came to 13 bases. The V gene's germline CDR1 is SGHTA and CDR2 FQGNSA. CDR3 DNA (partial): TGTGCCAGCAGCCACCGACCTACAGTGAACACTGAA. Protein product: CASSHRPTVNTE. The full CDR3 sequence reads CASSHRPTVNTEAFF. Filled out from reference TRBV7-2 and TRBJ1-1, the complete variable domain reads GAGVSQSPSNKVTEKGKDVELRCDPISGHTALYWYRQSLGQGLEFLIYFQGNSAPDKSGLPSDRFSAERTGGSVSTLTIQRTQQEDSAVYLCASSHRPTVNTEAFFGQGTRLTVV.

Points on this clone: The read terminates 3 residues ahead of where the CDR3 ends, so the germline J gene completes it. The chain employs TRBV5-3 and TRBJ2-3; D uncertain. TRBV5-3 counts as an open reading frame of uncertain function. V lost 2 bases and J 2 bases, leaving 9 bases between the germline ends. This CDR3 has 14 residues. The covered CDR3 bases are TGTGCCAGAAGCTTAAGGCCCGTCACAGATACG. Translated: CARSLRPVTDT. The full-length CDR3 reads as CARSLRPVTDTQYF.

Regarding this clone: Compared with germline, one end of the junction differs, possibly owing to a read error. The CDR3 end is not reached by the read, which stops 3 residues before it; the germline J gene fills it in. Additional DNA sequences in this sample encode the identical CDR3. The chain is built from TRBV2 and TRBJ1-3; TRBD1 matches 9 bases. The CDR3 is made up of 13 amino acids. Germline assignment: CDR1 SNHLY and CDR2 FYNNEI. CDR3 protein: CASTRDRADTIYF. The CDR3 DNA, read in part, is TGTGCCAGCACCCGGGACAGGGCAGACACG.

Comments on this clone: The CDR3 goes on 3 residues after the read ends, and that part is filled in from the germline J gene. The chain has TRBV19 and TRBJ2-3; D gene uncertain. Trimming removed 7 bases from V and 0 bases from J, with 14 bases in between. The CDR3 is 15 residues long. In germline, CDR1 is LNHDA, CDR2 SQIVND (reference sequence). This CDR3 reads CASTPRDSSTDTQYF. The sequenced part of the CDR3 DNA is TGTGCCAGTACCCCCAGAGATTCTAGCACAGATACG.